The clone carrying this T cell receptor (beta chain) appeared a single time. This record belongs to a study of blood T cell repertoires in COVID-19. Study details: The analysed material was cDNA or gDNA that came from T cells, B-cell-depleted T cells, or PBMCs.

The germline gives CDR1 SGHTA, CDR2 FQGNSA. CDR3 size: 12 residues. V lost 5 bases and J 3 bases, leaving 7 bases between the germline ends. The data were produced by immunoSEQ multiplex PCR, yet TCRdb's version contains in-frame clones alone and is incomplete. The sample lists 300,000 or so clones, about 90% occurring once. This clonotype was sampled from a middle-aged woman with acute or convalescent COVID-19. The chain links TRBV7-2 to TRBJ1-2; D is uncertain. Material: peripheral blood. CDR3 loop: CASSQSHYGYTF. CDR3 bases: TGTGCCAGCAGCCAGTCCCACTATGGCTACACCTTC.